The T cell receptor beta chain described here comes from a study of blood T cell repertoires in COVID-19. This CDR3 is built from 16 residues. Germline values: CDR1 SGHTA, CDR2 FQGNSA. V was clipped by 5 bases and J by 2 bases; unmatched bases: 8. TCRdb keeps only in-frame clones here, not all; method: immunoSEQ multiplex PCR. The sample lists around 250,000 clones; just over 85% were seen once. The chain uses TRBV7-2 and TRBJ2-3; 9 nucleotides agree with TRBD2. The sample was PBMCs or T cells enriched from blood (not recorded which). The clonotype was recovered from a man between 18 and 35 years old who had recovered from COVID-19. The CDR3 region has the DNA TGTGCCAGCAGCATAATAGCGGGAGAGCTCACAGATACGCAGTATTTT. Protein sequence: CASSIIAGELTDTQYF.